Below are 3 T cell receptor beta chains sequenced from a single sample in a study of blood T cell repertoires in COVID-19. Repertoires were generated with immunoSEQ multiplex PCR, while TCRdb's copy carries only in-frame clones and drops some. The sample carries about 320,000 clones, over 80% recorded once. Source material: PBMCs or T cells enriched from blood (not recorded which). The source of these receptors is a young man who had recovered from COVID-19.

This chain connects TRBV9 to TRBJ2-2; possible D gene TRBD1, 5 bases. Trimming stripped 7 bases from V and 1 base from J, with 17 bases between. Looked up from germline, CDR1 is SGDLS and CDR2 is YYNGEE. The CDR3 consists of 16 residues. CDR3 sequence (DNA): TGTGCCAGCGCTCTCCTGTCAGGACAGAACACCGGGGAGCTGTTTTTT. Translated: CASALLSGQNTGELFF. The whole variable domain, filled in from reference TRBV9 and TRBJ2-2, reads DSGVTQTPKHLITATGQRVTLRCSPRSGDLSVYWYQQSLDQGLQFLIQYYNGEERAKGNILERFSAQQFPDLHSELNLSSLELGDSALYFCASALLSGQNTGELFFGEGSRLTVL.

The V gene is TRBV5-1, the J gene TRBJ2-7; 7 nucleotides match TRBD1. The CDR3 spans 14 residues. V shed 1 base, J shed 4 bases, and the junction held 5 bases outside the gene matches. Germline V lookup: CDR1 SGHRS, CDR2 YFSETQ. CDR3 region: CASSLRGGKYEQYF. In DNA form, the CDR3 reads TGCGCCAGCAGCTTGCGAGGGGGCAAGTACGAGCAGTACTTC.

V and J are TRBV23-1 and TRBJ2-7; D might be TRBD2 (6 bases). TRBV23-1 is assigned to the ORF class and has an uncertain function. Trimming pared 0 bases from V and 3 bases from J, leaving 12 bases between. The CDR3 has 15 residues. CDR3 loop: CASSQSWRGYYEQYF. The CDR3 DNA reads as TGCGCCAGCAGTCAATCTTGGCGGGGCTACTACGAGCAGTACTTC.